These T cell receptor beta chains were read from a single sample in a study of blood T cell repertoires in COVID-19. Sequencing was performed with immunoSEQ multiplex PCR; in TCRdb, only in-frame clones are kept and a portion is missing. Counted here are about 140,000 clones, more than 70% occurring once; the ten biggest clones make up roughly a tenth. Sample: peripheral blood. The receptors were gathered from a man between 45 and 60 years old with active or convalescent COVID-19. Both conserved end residues are part of each CDR3. D genes are given only for firm matches. Expanded clones are given a class, and other clones once, few, many or no size at all.

NA,TRBV10-3,NA,TRBJ2-2,CAISESETRTGELFF,TGTGCCATCAGTGAGTCAGAGACTAGAACCGGGGAGCTGTTTTTT
TRBD1,TRBV6-5,once,TRBJ2-1,CASRDRDRHNEQFF,TGTGCCAGCAGAGACCGGGACAGACACAATGAGCAGTTCTTC
TRBD1,TRBV27,NA,TRBJ1-2,CASSPLTRQGFGYGYTF,TGTGCCAGCAGTCCACTCACGAGACAGGGCTTCGGGTATGGCTACACCTTC
TRBD1,TRBV7-2,NA,TRBJ2-3,CASSLDRGRRYF,TGTGCCAGCAGCTTGGACAGGGGGCGAAGATATTTT
NA,TRBV24-1,NA,TRBJ2-5,CATSGMGGQETQYF,TGTGCCACCAGTGGGATGGGGGGCCAAGAGACCCAGTACTTC
NA,TRBV11-2,NA,TRBJ2-7,CASSLFVLQGHEQYF,TGTGCCAGCAGCTTATTTGTACTACAGGGTCACGAGCAGTACTTC
TRBD2,TRBV19,NA,TRBJ2-1,CASSIGGGLAGRGGEQFF,TGTGCCAGTAGTATAGGGGGTGGACTAGCGGGCCGAGGAGGTGAGCAGTTCTTC
TRBD1,TRBV5-4,NA,TRBJ1-2,CASSSTGGNYGYTF,TGTGCCAGCAGCTCGACAGGGGGCAACTATGGCTACACCTTC
TRBD1,TRBV7-2,once,TRBJ2-6,CASSLGTGPPGANVLTF,TGTGCCAGCAGCTTAGGGACAGGGCCCCCTGGGGCCAACGTCCTGACTTTC
TRBD2,TRBV5-8,NA,TRBJ2-7,CASSLGVAGPYEQYF,TGTGCCAGCAGTCTCGGGGTAGCGGGTCCCTACGAGCAGTACTTC
NA,TRBV3-1/TRBV3-2,NA,TRBJ1-6,CASSPGDRHSPLHF,TGTGCCAGCAGCCCGGGGGACCGGCATTCACCCCTCCACTTT
NA,TRBV6-1,NA,TRBJ1-5,CASSEKQGSNQPQHF,TGTGCCAGCAGTGAAAAACAGGGTAGCAATCAGCCCCAGCATTTT
NA,TRBV9,once,TRBJ2-7,CASSADTSYEQYF,TGTGCCAGCAGCGCGGACACATCCTACGAGCAGTACTTC
TRBD2,TRBV4-2,NA,TRBJ2-7,CASSQGTSETYEQYF,TGTGCCAGCAGCCAAGGGACTAGCGAAACCTACGAGCAGTACTTC
TRBD2,TRBV28,NA,TRBJ2-1,CASSPDRKAGGLNEQFF,TGTGCCAGCAGTCCCGACCGGAAAGCGGGAGGGCTCAATGAGCAGTTCTTC
NA,TRBV10-3,NA,TRBJ2-2,CAISGTANTGELFF,TGTGCCATCAGTGGGACAGCGAACACCGGGGAGCTGTTTTTT
TRBD1,TRBV5-1,once,TRBJ1-5,CASSPGTGTSNQPQHF,TGCGCCAGCAGCCCGGGGACAGGGACTTCTAATCAGCCCCAGCATTTT
TRBD2,TRBV3-1/TRBV3-2,NA,TRBJ2-5,CASSLSIAGGQETQYF,TGTGCCAGCAGCCTTTCTATAGCGGGAGGCCAAGAGACCCAGTACTTC
TRBD2,TRBV6-6,NA,TRBJ2-7,CASSPRLAGVANEQYF,TGTGCCAGCAGCCCTCGACTAGCGGGAGTTGCTAACGAGCAGTACTTC
NA,TRBV3-1/TRBV3-2,NA,TRBJ2-2,CASSVLTTGELFF,TGTGCCAGCAGCGTGCTAACCACCGGGGAGCTGTTTTTT
NA,TRBV5-1,NA,TRBJ1-1,CASSLQGPHTEAFF,TGCGCCAGCAGTCTACAGGGCCCCCACACTGAAGCTTTCTTT
TRBD2,TRBV28,NA,TRBJ2-7,CASTFSGATYEQYF,TGTGCCAGCACCTTTAGCGGGGCAACCTACGAGCAGTACTTC
TRBD2,TRBV7-2,NA,TRBJ2-3,CATRTAGTSGRGYTQYF,TGTGCCACCCGGACCGCCGGGACTAGCGGGAGGGGGTATACGCAGTATTTT
TRBD1,TRBV28,NA,TRBJ2-2,CASSLLTGTVNTGELFF,TGTGCCAGCAGCCTTCTTACCGGGACAGTCAACACCGGGGAGCTGTTTTTT
TRBD2,TRBV7-9,NA,TRBJ2-3,CASSLRLAGVADTQYF,TGTGCCAGCAGCTTACGACTAGCGGGAGTGGCAGATACGCAGTATTTT
TRBD1,TRBV7-2,NA,TRBJ1-2,CASSYRQGSDYGYTF,TGTGCCAGCAGCTACCGACAGGGAAGCGACTATGGCTACACCTTC
TRBD2,TRBV5-1,NA,TRBJ2-7,CASSFGLADSYEQYF,TGCGCCAGCAGCTTTGGACTAGCTGATTCCTACGAGCAGTACTTC
NA,TRBV2,NA,TRBJ2-6,CASSTGSGANVLTF,TGTGCCAGCAGTACAGGGTCTGGGGCCAACGTCCTGACTTTC